A single sample is the source of the 5 T cell receptor beta chains below, sequenced in a study of T cells after yellow fever vaccination. One entry per CDR3 protein, called by TCRdb with MiXCR from the 5' RACE reads. Among some 320,000 distinct CDR3 sequences listed, approximately 4% were seen once. Sample: PBMCs, taken 5 days after the yellow fever booster vaccination. The receptor source for this set is a young man who received the YFV17D yellow fever vaccine.

V and J are TRBV5-1 and TRBJ1-2, with 8 nucleotides matching TRBD1. The CDR3 is 15 residues long. Germline V gene sequence: CDR1 SGHRS, CDR2 YFSETQ. Trimming removed 0 bases from V and 7 bases from J; junction bases left unmatched: 8. In DNA, the CDR3 is TGCGCCAGCAGCTTGGGAGACAGGGGCGGCGGTGGCTACACCTTC. Translating gives CASSLGDRGGGGYTF.

This clonotype was recorded at least ten times. The rearrangement uses TRBV20-1 and TRBJ2-1, with 8 bases matching TRBD2. This CDR3 contains 12 residues. Looked up from germline, CDR1 is DFQATT and CDR2 is SNEGSKA (reference sequence). J lost 9 bases, V lost 3 bases, and 4 bases had no gene match. The CDR3 protein is CSASSGDGEQFF. The CDR3 region has the DNA TGCAGTGCTAGTAGCGGGGACGGTGAGCAGTTCTTC.

The genes are TRBV20-1 and TRBJ2-7; weak D call: TRBD2 (5 bases). V was trimmed by 1 base and J by 2 bases, leaving 6 bases between them. Germline CDR1 reads DFQATT; CDR2 reads SNEGSKA (reference sequence). The CDR3 sequence is 12 residues long. The CDR3 sequence is CSARGTPYEQYF. The DNA for the CDR3 is TGCAGTGCTAGAGGGACTCCCTACGAGCAGTACTTC.

This chain links TRBV7-2 with TRBJ2-7, with TRBD2 matching over 8 bases. The length of the CDR3 is 15 residues. Trimming took 1 base from V and 2 from J; bases not matched to a gene: 4. In germline, CDR1 is SGHTA, CDR2 FQGNSA. The CDR3 reads CASSLGLAGPYEQYV. In nucleotides, the CDR3 is TGTGCCAGCAGCTTAGGTCTAGCGGGCCCCTACGAGCAGTACGTC.

This clonotype was counted a few times. J is TRBJ2-4 and V is TRBV6-4; TRBD1 matches at 8 bases. CDR1 and CDR2 (germline): MRHNA, SNTAGT. V trimming: 2 bases; J trimming: 3 bases; junction bases outside the gene matches: 15. This CDR3 region has 19 residues. In DNA form, the CDR3 reads TGTGCCAGCAGTGACAGTCTGGACAGGGTTAATTTAGTCAAAAACATTCAGTACTTC. It encodes CASSDSLDRVNLVKNIQYF.